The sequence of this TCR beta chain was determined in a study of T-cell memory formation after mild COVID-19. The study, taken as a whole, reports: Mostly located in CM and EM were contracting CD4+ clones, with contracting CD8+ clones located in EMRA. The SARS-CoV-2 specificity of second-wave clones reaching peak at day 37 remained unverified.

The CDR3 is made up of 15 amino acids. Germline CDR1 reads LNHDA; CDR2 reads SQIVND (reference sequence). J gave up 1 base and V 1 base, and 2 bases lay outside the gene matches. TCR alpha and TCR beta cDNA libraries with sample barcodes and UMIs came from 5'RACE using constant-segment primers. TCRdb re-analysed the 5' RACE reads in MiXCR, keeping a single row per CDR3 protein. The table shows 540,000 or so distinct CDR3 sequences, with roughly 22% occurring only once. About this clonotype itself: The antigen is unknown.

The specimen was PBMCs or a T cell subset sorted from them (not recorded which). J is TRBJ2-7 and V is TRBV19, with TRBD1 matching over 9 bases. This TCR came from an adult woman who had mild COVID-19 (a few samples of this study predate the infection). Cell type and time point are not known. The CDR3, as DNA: TGTGCCAGTAGTATAGCCGGGACAGGGTCCTACGAGCAGTACTTC. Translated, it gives CASSIAGTGSYEQYF. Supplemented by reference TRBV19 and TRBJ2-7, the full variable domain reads DGGITQSPKYLFRKEGQNVTLSCEQNLNHDAMYWYRQDPGQGLRLIYYSQIVNDFQKGDIAEGYSVSREKKESFPLTVTSAQKNPTAFYLCASSIAGTGSYEQYFGPGTRLTVT.